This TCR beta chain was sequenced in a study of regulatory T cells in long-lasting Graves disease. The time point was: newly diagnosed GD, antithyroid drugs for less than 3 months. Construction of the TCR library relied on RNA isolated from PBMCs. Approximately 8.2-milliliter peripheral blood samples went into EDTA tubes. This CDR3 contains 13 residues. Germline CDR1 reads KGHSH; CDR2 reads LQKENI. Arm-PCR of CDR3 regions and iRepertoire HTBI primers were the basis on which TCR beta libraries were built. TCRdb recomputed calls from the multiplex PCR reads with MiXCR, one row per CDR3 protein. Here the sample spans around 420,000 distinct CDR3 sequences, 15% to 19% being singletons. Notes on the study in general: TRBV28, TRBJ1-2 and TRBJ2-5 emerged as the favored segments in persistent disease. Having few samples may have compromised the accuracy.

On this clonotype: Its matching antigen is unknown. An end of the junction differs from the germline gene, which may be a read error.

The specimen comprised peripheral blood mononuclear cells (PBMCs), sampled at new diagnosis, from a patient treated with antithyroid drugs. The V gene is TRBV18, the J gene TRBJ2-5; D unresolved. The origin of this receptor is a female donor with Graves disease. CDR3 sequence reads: CASSPPVAEAQYF. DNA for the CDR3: TGTGCCAGCTCACCACCGGTCGCAGAGGCCCAGTACTTC.